Sequencing of this T cell receptor beta chain was carried out in a study of T cell repertoires in cytomegalovirus infection. Study-wide context: Public TCR beta signatures provided an indication of both CMV infection and a matching HLA type.

Per the germline V gene, CDR1 is SGHRS and CDR2 is YFSETQ. The V and J ends lost 4 bases and 4 bases, in that order; junction bases with no gene match: 4. CDR3 length equals 14 residues. A remark on this clonotype: Its antigen is not known.

TCRdb ran MiXCR on the reads and lists one entry per CDR3 protein. Seen here are fewer than 550,000 distinct CDR3 sequences, about 10% observed once, and the top ten hold 10% to 13%. Findings of the study overall: Dominant in the ex vivo response were TCR beta clonotypes restricted by HLA-C and specific for CMV. Identification of carriers of CMV plus the relevant HLA was achieved through cumulative public TCR beta family frequency.

The TCR sequence derives from a human donor in good health (CMV status not recorded). Some clones in this sample may be carry-over from other donors' samples. Material for sequencing was PBMCs. The chain joins TRBV5-1 to TRBJ2-2; 7 nucleotides agree with TRBD1. The CDR3 spells CASSEQGITGELFF. The CDR3, as DNA: TGCGCCAGCAGCGAACAGGGGATCACCGGGGAGCTGTTTTTT.